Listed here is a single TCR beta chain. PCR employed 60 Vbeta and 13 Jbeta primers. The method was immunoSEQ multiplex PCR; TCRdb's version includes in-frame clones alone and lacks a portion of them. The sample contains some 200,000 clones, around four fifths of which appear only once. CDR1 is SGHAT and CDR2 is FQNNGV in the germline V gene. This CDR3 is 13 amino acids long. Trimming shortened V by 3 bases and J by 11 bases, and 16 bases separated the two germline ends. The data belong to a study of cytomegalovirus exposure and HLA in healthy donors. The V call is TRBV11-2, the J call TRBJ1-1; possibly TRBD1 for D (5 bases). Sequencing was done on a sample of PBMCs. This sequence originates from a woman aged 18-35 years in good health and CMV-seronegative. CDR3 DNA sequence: TGTGCCAGCAGCTTTTCAATGGGGCGTGGGGCTTTCTTT. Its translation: CASSFSMGRGAFF.